A selection of T cell receptor beta chains follows, all from one sample in a study of technical replicates of blood from a handful of donors. Sequencing used immunoSEQ multiplex PCR; TCRdb keeps in-frame clones, though not all of them. The sample consists of 65,000 to 95,000 clones, around 94% of them appearing once. Sequencing input: T cells isolated from PBMCs. These receptors were collected from a human donor in good health. Both conserved end residues are part of each CDR3. D genes are given only for firm matches. The size entry is marked missing in some rows and otherwise reads once, few, many or a size class.

J: TRBJ1-2; V: TRBV6-6; size: -; D: TRBD1; DNA: TGTGCCAGCAGTCTGCCGGGACAGGGGACTAGCGGCTACACCTTC; CDR3: CASSLPGQGTSGYTF
J: TRBJ2-5; V: TRBV7-2; size: -; D: -; DNA: TGTGCCAGCAGCTTAGGCCAGCGTCAAGAGACCCAGTACTTC; CDR3: CASSLGQRQETQYF
J: TRBJ1-4; V: TRBV27; size: -; D: -; DNA: TGTGCCAGCAGACCCCTGGTGGGGGACTCAACGTCTAATGAAAAACTGTTTTTT; CDR3: CASRPLVGDSTSNEKLFF
J: TRBJ2-7; V: TRBV30; size: once; D: TRBD2; DNA: TGTGCCTGGAGTGCCGGGACTAGCGGGAGCTACGAGCAGTACTTC; CDR3: CAWSAGTSGSYEQYF
J: TRBJ2-7; V: TRBV7-2; size: -; D: -; DNA: TGTGCCAGCAGCTTATCTCAGGGCTACAAGGCATCCTACGAGCAGTACTTC; CDR3: CASSLSQGYKASYEQYF
J: TRBJ2-2; V: TRBV9; size: -; D: TRBD2; DNA: TGTGCCAGCAGCGTTGCTAGCGGGAGTTCGGGGGAGCTGTTTTTT; CDR3: CASSVASGSSGELFF
J: TRBJ2-2; V: TRBV6-5; size: few; D: TRBD2; DNA: TGTGCCAGCAGTTGGGGATTAGCGGGAGGAACCGGGGAGCTGTTTTTT; CDR3: CASSWGLAGGTGELFF
J: TRBJ2-1; V: TRBV9; size: -; D: TRBD2; DNA: TGTGCCAGCAGCCCCACCTGGACTAGCGGGGGCAATGAGCAGTTCTTC; CDR3: CASSPTWTSGGNEQFF
J: TRBJ2-7; V: TRBV7-8; size: -; D: TRBD1; DNA: TGTGCCAGCAGCTCAGACGCCACCGGGACAGGGGAGGACTTC; CDR3: CASSSDATGTGEDF
J: TRBJ2-1; V: TRBV5-1; size: -; D: -; DNA: TGCGCCAGCAGCTTGGTGAGGGCGGATGAGCAGTTCTTC; CDR3: CASSLVRADEQFF
J: TRBJ2-5; V: TRBV5-1; size: -; D: -; DNA: TGCGCCAGCCAGTGGTGGCCAAAGTACCAAGAGACCCAGTACTTC; CDR3: CASQWWPKYQETQYF
J: TRBJ1-4; V: TRBV30; size: -; D: -; DNA: TGTGCCTGGAGTGTACCCCAGGGGGAAAAACTGTTTTTT; CDR3: CAWSVPQGEKLFF
J: TRBJ2-7; V: TRBV5-4; size: -; D: -; DNA: TGTGCCAGCAGCGGGCTGACAGACCCCCATTCAGGAGGGCCCTACGAGCAGTACTTC; CDR3: CASSGLTDPHSGGPYEQYF
J: TRBJ1-1; V: TRBV7-3; size: -; D: TRBD1; DNA: TGTGCCAGCAGCGGATCCGGGACAGGTCCACCTGAAGCTTTCTTT; CDR3: CASSGSGTGPPEAFF
J: TRBJ2-7; V: TRBV9; size: -; D: -; DNA: TGTGCCAGCAGCGAGACAGGTACTACCCACGAGCAGTACTTC; CDR3: CASSETGTTHEQYF
J: TRBJ2-7; V: TRBV4-1; size: -; D: TRBD2; DNA: TGCGCCAGCAGCCCCCTAGCGGGGGGCACCCACGAGCAGTACTTC; CDR3: CASSPLAGGTHEQYF
J: TRBJ2-7; V: TRBV11-2; size: -; D: TRBD1; DNA: TGTGCCAGCAGCTACGGGACAGGGGACTACGAGCAGTACTTC; CDR3: CASSYGTGDYEQYF
J: TRBJ2-7; V: TRBV10-2; size: few; D: TRBD2; DNA: TGCGCCAGCAGACTAGCGGGAGAATATTCCGAGCAGTACTTC; CDR3: CASRLAGEYSEQYF
J: TRBJ2-5; V: TRBV7-6; size: -; D: TRBD1; DNA: TGTGCCAGCAGCCCGGGGGACAGGGAAATAGAGACCCAGTACTTC; CDR3: CASSPGDREIETQYF
J: TRBJ2-1; V: TRBV7-2; size: -; D: TRBD2; DNA: TGTGCCAGCAGCTTATGGGGGGGAGGGGTCGATGAGCAGTTCTTC; CDR3: CASSLWGGGVDEQFF
J: TRBJ1-2; V: TRBV19; size: -; D: TRBD1; DNA: TGTGCCAGTCATAGTACCACAGACAGGGACGTTGACTATGGCTACACCTTC; CDR3: CASHSTTDRDVDYGYTF
J: TRBJ2-5; V: TRBV5-1; size: -; D: TRBD2; DNA: TGCGCCAGCAGACTAGCGGGAGGTTTAGAGACCCAGTACTTC; CDR3: CASRLAGGLETQYF
J: TRBJ2-1; V: TRBV29-1; size: -; D: -; DNA: TGCAGCGTTCTAAGCTACAATGAGCAGTTCTTC; CDR3: CSVLSYNEQFF
J: TRBJ2-1; V: TRBV4-1; size: -; D: TRBD1; DNA: TGCGCCAGCAGCCAAGGAGAAGGGGGCGTATTCTTC; CDR3: CASSQGEGGVFF
J: TRBJ2-1; V: TRBV27; size: -; D: TRBD2; DNA: TGTGCCAGCAGTTCTAGCGGGGGCTACAATGAGCAGTTCTTC; CDR3: CASSSSGGYNEQFF
J: TRBJ2-2; V: TRBV5-6; size: -; D: TRBD1; DNA: TGTGCCAGCAGCACACCGGGACAGGTGACGAACACCGGGGAGCTGTTTTTT; CDR3: CASSTPGQVTNTGELFF
J: TRBJ1-2; V: TRBV5-8; size: -; D: -; DNA: TGTGCCAGCAGCTTGGACAGTTATGGCTACACCTTC; CDR3: CASSLDSYGYTF
J: TRBJ2-6; V: TRBV11-3; size: -; D: -; DNA: TGTGCCAGCAGCAGAGGCGTGGCTGGGGCCAACGTCCTGACTTTC; CDR3: CASSRGVAGANVLTF
J: TRBJ2-7; V: TRBV29-1; size: -; D: TRBD2; DNA: TGCAGCGTTGAGAGCGGGGGAGCCTACGAGCAGTACTTC; CDR3: CSVESGGAYEQYF
J: TRBJ2-1; V: TRBV27; size: -; D: TRBD2; DNA: TGTGCCAGCAGTTTATCCGCGGGAGGAGGGAATGAGCAGTTCTTC; CDR3: CASSLSAGGGNEQFF
J: TRBJ1-5; V: TRBV29-1; size: -; D: -; DNA: TGCAGCGTTTCATTTGACAGTAATCAGCCCCAGCATTTT; CDR3: CSVSFDSNQPQHF
J: TRBJ2-2; V: TRBV6-6; size: -; D: -; DNA: TGTGCCAGCAACCCTAGCACGGGCACCGGGGAGCTGTTTTTT; CDR3: CASNPSTGTGELFF
J: TRBJ1-1; V: TRBV6-5; size: -; D: -; DNA: TGTGCCAGCAGTTACCAGATCGGAGGCGGGAACACTGAAGCTTTCTTT; CDR3: CASSYQIGGGNTEAFF
J: TRBJ2-1; V: TRBV5-1; size: -; D: -; DNA: TGCGCCAGCAGCTTGGAGTCACCCCTATCCAATGAGCAGTTCTTC; CDR3: CASSLESPLSNEQFF
J: TRBJ2-3; V: TRBV25-1; size: -; D: -; DNA: TGTGCCAGCAGTGAATTTTCAGGGGCTACAGATACGCAGTATTTT; CDR3: CASSEFSGATDTQYF
J: TRBJ1-5; V: TRBV30; size: few; D: -; DNA: TGTGCCTGGAGTTGGAGGGGGGGGAACCGGGAGCCCCAGCATTTT; CDR3: CAWSWRGGNREPQHF
J: TRBJ2-7; V: TRBV5-6; size: -; D: -; DNA: TGTGCCAGCAGCTTGACAGGGCACGAGCAGTACTTC; CDR3: CASSLTGHEQYF
J: TRBJ2-1; V: TRBV29-1; size: -; D: -; DNA: TGCAGCGTTGAAGTAGTATACAATGAGCAGTTCTTC; CDR3: CSVEVVYNEQFF
J: TRBJ1-5; V: TRBV5-1; size: once; D: TRBD1; DNA: TGCGCCAGCAGCTTGGCCCCGGGACAGGGGCATCAGCCCCAGCATTTT; CDR3: CASSLAPGQGHQPQHF
J: TRBJ1-5; V: TRBV18; size: -; D: -; DNA: TGTGCCAGCTCACCACCGGGGACAAATAATCAGCCCCAGCATTTT; CDR3: CASSPPGTNNQPQHF
J: TRBJ2-2; V: TRBV7-3; size: once; D: TRBD2; DNA: TGTGCCAGCAGCTTAAGCGGGAGGGACACCGGGGAGCTGTTTTTT; CDR3: CASSLSGRDTGELFF
J: TRBJ1-1; V: TRBV27; size: -; D: -; DNA: TGTGCCAGCAGTTTGGCCGAGGGAAGCACTGAAGCTTTCTTT; CDR3: CASSLAEGSTEAFF
J: TRBJ1-1; V: TRBV29-1; size: -; D: TRBD1; DNA: TGCAGCGTAGAAGACAGGGAAACACAGGCAGCTTTCTTT; CDR3: CSVEDRETQAAFF
J: TRBJ1-3; V: TRBV7-2; size: -; D: -; DNA: TGTGCCAGCAGCCTGTGGGCCGCTGGAAACACCATATATTTT; CDR3: CASSLWAAGNTIYF
J: TRBJ1-2; V: TRBV2; size: -; D: -; DNA: TGTGCCAGCCGGGTTGGCTACACCTTC; CDR3: CASRVGYTF
J: TRBJ2-7; V: TRBV7-9; size: -; D: -; DNA: TGTGCCAGCAGCTTAGGGCTATCAATCGTCGGGGGGCAGTACTTC; CDR3: CASSLGLSIVGGQYF
J: TRBJ1-1; V: TRBV5-4; size: -; D: -; DNA: TGTGCCACCGTTAATCAGAACATGAACACTGAAGCTTTCTTT; CDR3: CATVNQNMNTEAFF
J: TRBJ1-1; V: TRBV5-1; size: -; D: -; DNA: TGCGCCAGCAGCTTGGTGGGGCCTCTGAACACTGAAGCTTTCTTT; CDR3: CASSLVGPLNTEAFF